The sample holds one count of the clone carrying this T cell receptor (beta chain). Its antigen remains unidentified. Unexposed donor CD4+ T cells date from about 2011-2018, before the COVID-19 pandemic. CD4+ T cells were isolated from the cells after 10 days of culture. Some clones are missing from TCRdb's copy, which holds only in-frame ones; the method was immunoSEQ multiplex PCR. This sample has around 22,000 clones, with about 80% found just once. The CDR3 covers 16 residues. V shed 1 base, J shed 0 bases, and the junction held 2 bases outside the gene matches. Per germline, CDR1 LGHDT and CDR2 YNNKEL (reference sequence). This entry belongs to a study of CD4 T cells in relation to SARS-CoV-2 and coronaviruses. Notes on the study in general: Pre-pandemic and post-infection samples never came from the same donor.

This sequence originates from a human donor in good health. The V gene is TRBV3-1 (or the pseudogene TRBV3-2), the J gene TRBJ2-3; 9 bases align to TRBD2. Sequenced material: CD4+ T cells from PBMCs, cultured in vitro. The CDR3 nucleotides are TGTGCCAGCAGCCAAGTAGCGGGAGACAGCACAGATACGCAGTATTTT. Translating it yields CASSQVAGDSTDTQYF.